The clone carrying this T cell receptor beta chain was picked up one time. Its antigen remains unidentified. TCRdb's copy holds only in-frame clones and misses some; the assay was immunoSEQ multiplex PCR. The sample carries 150,000 to 200,000 clones, 85% to 95% recorded once. This sample is drawn from a study of T cell responses to AZD1222 COVID-19 vaccine. Study outcomes and limitations: Spike as a whole was targeted by vaccine-associated CD4 TCRs, dominant at 160-218 and 743-854. Once two AZD1222 doses were given, Spike-specific TCR breadth and depth went up. Mostly white British, mostly female donors; authors suggested clonal diversity may be underestimated. The study sampled repertoires only after the peak T cell response.

CDR1 and CDR2 from the germline V gene are SGHAT and FQNNGV. V trimming: 3 bases; J trimming: 3 bases; junction bases outside the gene matches: 2. The CDR3 extends over 14 amino acids. V usage is TRBV11-2 and J usage is TRBJ2-1; 7 nucleotides match TRBD1. The TCR sequence derives from an adult in good health. The sample in question was peripheral blood, obtained on day 0 of AZD1222 vaccination. CDR3 nucleotide sequence: TGTGCCAGCAGCTTGGGGACAGTCTACAATGAGCAGTTCTTC. Protein sequence: CASSLGTVYNEQFF.